These 7 T cell receptor beta chains originate from one sample sequenced in a study of PD-1 blockade in classical Hodgkin lymphoma (dated by TCRdb to between 2020 and 2021). Library construction relied on the immunoSEQ multiplex PCR assay. The table was pulled from immuneACCESS by TCRdb, which kept in-frame rearrangements only. Such tables lose some clones; where checked, under half of the loss comes from unresolved V genes, and the rest has no known cause. Across this sample there are under 95,000 clones, with about 93% seen only once. The ten largest clones add up to approximately 2.4% of the sample. Per the publication, the time point label means: cycle 2 day 1 (C2D1) of nivolumab. All trial patients had relapsed after autologous stem cell transplantation, with cohorts A, B and C differing in prior brentuximab vedotin exposure. Sequencing was performed on peripheral blood mononuclear cells (PBMCs), taken before the second cycle of nivolumab. These receptors all stem from a human donor with classical Hodgkin lymphoma.

The chain has TRBV27 and TRBJ2-3; 12 bases line up with TRBD2. The CDR3 is 19 amino acids. V lost 7 bases to trimming and J lost 2 bases; unmatched junction nucleotides: 16. Germline V gene data show CDR1 as MNHEY and CDR2 as SMNVEV (reference sequence). The CDR3 here is CASTPRPPTSGSFTDTQYF. Written as DNA, the CDR3 is TGTGCCAGCACTCCCCGGCCCCCGACTAGCGGGAGTTTCACAGATACGCAGTATTTT.

The rearrangement uses TRBV7-9 and TRBJ2-2; the match to TRBD1 covers 7 bases. CDR3 length equals 15 residues. With V trimmed by 4 bases and J by 1 base, 3 bases remained unmatched. CDR1 is SEHNR and CDR2 is FQNEAQ in the germline V gene (reference sequence). The CDR3 DNA follows: TGTGCCAGCAGCTCCAGGACAGGGAACACCGGGGAGCTGTTTTTT. Translating it yields CASSSRTGNTGELFF.

This chain links TRBV5-4 with TRBJ2-7, with 8 bases matching TRBD2. Germline trimming cut 6 bases from V and 4 bases from J; bases unmatched to any gene: 9. The CDR3 totals 14 residues. In germline, CDR1 is SGHNT, CDR2 YYREEE (reference sequence). CDR3 amino acids: CASKSYGRGYEQYF. CDR3 bases: TGTGCCAGCAAGAGTTACGGGAGGGGATACGAGCAGTACTTC.

The gene calls are TRBV9 and TRBJ2-6; D is unresolved. This CDR3 is built from 13 residues. Per germline, CDR1 SGDLS and CDR2 YYNGEE. V was cut by 3 bases and J by 2 bases, with 3 bases left in between. The CDR3 DNA follows: TGTGCCAGCAGCGACACTGGGGCCAACGTCCTGACTTTC. Translation gives CASSDTGANVLTF.

This clone was observed a single time. J is TRBJ2-1 and V is TRBV5-1, with 9 bases lining up with TRBD2. Germline CDR1 and CDR2: SGHRS and YFSETQ. This CDR3 is built from 17 residues. V dropped 3 bases and J dropped 4; count of bases not matched to a gene: 11. The CDR3 is CASSSVFAGGPYNEQFF. The CDR3 bases are TGCGCCAGCAGCTCGGTGTTTGCGGGAGGGCCATACAATGAGCAGTTCTTC.

The genes are TRBV28 and TRBJ1-1; D remains ambiguous. Deletions cut 6 bases from V and 5 bases from J, with 22 bases between. Germline V gene data show CDR1 as MDHEN and CDR2 as SYDVKM. The CDR3 sequence is 16 residues long. The CDR3 nucleotides read TGTGCCAGCAGCTTAACCAAGACGTCGGCCGGGACTGAAGCTTTCTTT. As protein: CASSLTKTSAGTEAFF.

In DNA, the CDR3 is TGTGCCAGCAGTTTATTTAGCGTACAGGGGAATCAAAATGGCTACACCTTC. Amino acid sequence: CASSLFSVQGNQNGYTF. The genes are TRBV28 and TRBJ1-2, with 7 bases lining up with TRBD1. Germline CDR1 reads MDHEN; CDR2 reads SYDVKM. Trimming removed 1 base from V and 6 bases from J; junction bases left unmatched: 14. This CDR3 region has 17 residues.